Listed below are T cell receptor beta chains from one sample, sequenced in a study of control samples from healthy donors and cancer patients. Using immunoSEQ multiplex PCR, the repertoire was profiled, and TCRdb retains in-frame clones only, with some absent. The data hold about 140,000 clones, with around 94% observed a single time. Sequenced material: blood. These TCRs come from a man aged 35-49 years in good health. Both conserved end residues are part of each CDR3. A D gene is named only where the DNA matches it firmly.

j_call d_call v_call cdr3_aa cdr3_nt
TRBJ2-3 - TRBV21-1 CASSKVWGHLSGGLVDTQYF TGTGCCAGCAGCAAAGTGTGGGGACACTTGAGCGGGGGACTGGTAGATACGCAGTATTTT
TRBJ1-1 TRBD1 TRBV4-1 CASSQNRGHGAFF TGCGCCAGCAGCCAGAACAGGGGGCATGGAGCTTTCTTT
TRBJ2-1 - TRBV4-2 CASSPLPSSYNEQFF TGTGCCAGCAGCCCCCTACCGAGCTCCTACAATGAGCAGTTCTTC
TRBJ1-3 - TRBV4-1 CASSYFDAGNTIYF TGCGCCAGCAGCTATTTCGATGCTGGAAACACCATATATTTT
TRBJ1-4 TRBD1 TRBV28 CASSSRTGNEKLFF TGTGCCAGCAGTTCCCGGACAGGCAATGAAAAACTGTTTTTT
TRBJ2-7 - TRBV27 CASSLSKRDNEQYF TGTGCCAGCAGTTTATCGAAAAGGGACAACGAGCAGTACTTC
TRBJ1-1 - TRBV28 CASSPGLLNTEAFF TGTGCCAGCAGTCCGGGACTTTTGAACACTGAAGCTTTCTTT
TRBJ1-6 TRBD1 TRBV19 CASSIEDRGLDSSPLHF TGTGCCAGTAGTATTGAGGACAGGGGCTTAGATTCCTCACCCCTCCACTTT
TRBJ2-2 - TRBV5-6 CASSLNRGGELFF TGTGCCAGCAGCTTGAACCGGGGCGGGGAGCTGTTTTTT
TRBJ2-1 - TRBV9 CASSETPRSSYNEQFF TGTGCCAGCAGCGAGACACCCAGGAGCTCCTACAATGAGCAGTTCTTC
TRBJ1-2 - TRBV27 CASSFAGVPYGYTF TGTGCCAGCAGTTTTGCAGGGGTTCCCTATGGCTACACCTTC
TRBJ1-5 TRBD1 TRBV11-3 CAIQSRPGTAIKTQPQHF TGTGCCATCCAGTCCCGACCTGGGACAGCTATAAAGACTCAGCCCCAGCATTTT
TRBJ2-4 TRBD2 TRBV5-8 CASSGPGTTFQYF TGTGCCAGCAGTGGTCCCGGGACTACATTTCAGTACTTC
TRBJ2-1 TRBD1 TRBV2 CASRLGQGSYNEQFF TGTGCCAGCAGACTTGGACAGGGGTCCTACAATGAGCAGTTCTTC